This TCR beta chain was captured by sequencing in a study of patients and donors after allogeneic stem cell transplantation. There are 16 residues in the CDR3. The ends lost 4 bases at V and 1 base at J; junction bases unmatched: 8. Germline CDR1 and CDR2: DFQATT and SNEGSKA (reference sequence). TCRdb ran MiXCR on the RT-PCR reads and lists one entry per CDR3 protein. The sample has 150,000 to 200,000 distinct CDR3 sequences; 41% are singletons. The clonotype was recovered from a human donor who was either an allogeneic HSCT recipient or a stem cell or donor lymphocyte infusion donor (not recorded which). It is not recorded whose cells these are; they may come from a transplant donor. Source material: blood, either unsorted or a sorted T cell fraction (not recorded which). This chain connects TRBV20-1 to TRBJ2-3; 10 nucleotides match TRBD2. The CDR3 nucleotides read TGCAGTGCTAACCCGGAGCGGGAGGGACGCACAGATACGCAGTATTTT. Translated: CSANPEREGRTDTQYF.